This T cell receptor (beta chain) is from a study of shared clonotypes between healthy human individuals. Regarding the study as a whole: Donor scarcity curtailed the genetic and exposure-history diversity represented herein.

Worth noting for this clone: Its antigen is unidentified.

V gave up 1 base and J gave up 6 bases, with 7 bases separating them. The germline gives CDR1 SGHTA, CDR2 FQGNSA. The CDR3 sequence is 13 residues long. The donor cohort consisted entirely of Caucasian adults residing in Nashville, Tennessee. Sequencing was performed on unsorted PBMC DNA using ten immunoSEQ deep assay plates. Using immunoSEQ multiplex PCR, the repertoire was profiled, and TCRdb retains in-frame clones only, with some absent. The data hold roughly 500,000 clones, with around 85% observed a single time. This chain links TRBV7-2 with TRBJ1-5; D uncertain. The receptor was isolated from a middle-aged woman in good health. Some clones in this sample may be carry-over from other donors' samples. The sample comprised PBMCs. DNA for the CDR3: TGTGCCAGCAGCTTAGTGGGGAGTCAGCCCCAGCATTTT. This encodes CASSLVGSQPQHF.